Listed below are T cell receptor beta chains from one sample, sequenced in a study of shared clonotypes between healthy human individuals. Sequenced by immunoSEQ multiplex PCR; TCRdb stores in-frame clones only, minus some. The sample carries 1.4 million or so clones, approximately 98.5% recorded once. Specimen: naive CD4+ T cells sorted from blood. The origin of the receptors is a man aged 25 to 40 in good health. Each CDR3 is given with its conserved first and last residue. D genes are given only for firm matches. The size field is filled for only some rows; it gives once, few, many or a size class.

TRBJ2-1 | TRBD1 | TRBV5-1 | - | TGCGCCAGCAGCGTCGGGACAGGGGGCCGGAATGAGCAGTTCTTC | CASSVGTGGRNEQFF
TRBJ2-1 | - | TRBV7-3 | - | TGTGCCAGCAGCTCAGCGCGGGGAGGATACAATGAGCAGTTCTTC | CASSSARGGYNEQFF
TRBJ1-5 | - | TRBV7-9 | few | TGTGCCAGCAGCTTAGCGGGGAGCAATCAGCCCCAGCATTTT | CASSLAGSNQPQHF
TRBJ2-3 | - | TRBV5-5 | - | TGTGCCAGCAGCTTCCCTTCGGTCGCAGATACGCAGTATTTT | CASSFPSVADTQYF
TRBJ2-3 | TRBD2 | TRBV18 | once | TGTGCCAGCTCACCACGACTAGCGGACCCGCCTAGCACAGATACGCAGTATTTT | CASSPRLADPPSTDTQYF
TRBJ1-4 | - | TRBV18 | - | TGTGCCAGCTCACGAAGTGGGAATGAAAAACTGTTTTTT | CASSRSGNEKLFF
TRBJ1-2 | - | TRBV6-1 | - | TGTGCCAGCAGTGAAGCCAGGGTTAACGGCTACACCTTC | CASSEARVNGYTF
TRBJ1-1 | - | TRBV28 | - | TGTGCCAGCGTGGGGGGCACTGAAGCTTTCTTT | CASVGGTEAFF
TRBJ2-1 | TRBD2 | TRBV2 | - | TGTGCCAGCGAGGGGCTAGCGGGAGGCCAAACAGGACCACACAATGAGCAGTTCTTC | CASEGLAGGQTGPHNEQFF
TRBJ1-5 | TRBD1 | TRBV4-1 | - | TGCGCCAGCAGCCAAGATAGTGCCGGACAGGGGGCTTTCAATCAGCCCCAGCATTTT | CASSQDSAGQGAFNQPQHF
TRBJ2-1 | - | TRBV19 | - | TGTGCCAGTAGTGACCCGGGACGGTACAATGAGCAGTTCTTC | CASSDPGRYNEQFF
TRBJ2-1 | TRBD2 | TRBV28 | - | TGTGCCAGCAGTCTAGCGGGAGCCTACAATGAGCAGTTCTTC | CASSLAGAYNEQFF
TRBJ2-7 | TRBD1 | TRBV28 | - | TGTGCCAGCAGGCGGACAGGGACCCTCTACGAGCAGTACTTC | CASRRTGTLYEQYF
TRBJ1-5 | TRBD1 | TRBV30 | once | TGTGCCTGGAGTGCGGACAGGGTTAATCAGCCCCAGCATTTT | CAWSADRVNQPQHF
TRBJ2-1 | TRBD1 | TRBV5-4 | - | TGTGCCAGCAGCGAGGACAGGGTGGTGTCCTACAATGAGCAGTTCTTC | CASSEDRVVSYNEQFF
TRBJ2-1 | - | TRBV20-1 | - | TGCAGTGTTAGTCCCCTTAATGAGCAGTTCTTC | CSVSPLNEQFF
TRBJ2-2 | TRBD2 | TRBV9 | - | TGTGCCAGCAGCGTAGGACTAGCCTCTACCGGGGAGCTGTTTTTT | CASSVGLASTGELFF
TRBJ1-4 | TRBD1 | TRBV5-4 | - | TGTGCCAGCAGCACAGGGACAGGCGATGAAAAACTGTTTTTT | CASSTGTGDEKLFF
TRBJ2-3 | - | TRBV7-6 | - | TGTGCCAGCAGCTTGGACTCTAGCACAGATACGCAGTATTTT | CASSLDSSTDTQYF
TRBJ1-2 | - | TRBV5-6 | - | TGTGCCAGCAGCCCGGGACTGCACAAGGGAGGATACACCTTC | CASSPGLHKGGYTF
TRBJ2-1 | TRBD2 | TRBV25-1 | - | TGTGCCGCGGGACTAGCGGGAACCTACAATGAGCAGTTCTTC | CAAGLAGTYNEQFF
TRBJ2-7 | - | TRBV11-2 | - | TGTGCCAGCAGCTTATCTACCGGGAGACTAGTGGAGCAGTACTTC | CASSLSTGRLVEQYF
TRBJ2-4 | - | TRBV11-2 | - | TGTGCCAGCAGCCCAAGGGGGACCGCCAAAAACATTCAGTACTTC | CASSPRGTAKNIQYF
TRBJ2-3 | TRBD2 | TRBV5-4 | - | TGTGCCAGCAGCTCACCAAGGACTAGCGGGAGGGCCACAGATACGCAGTATTTT | CASSSPRTSGRATDTQYF
TRBJ1-1 | TRBD1 | TRBV29-1 | - | TGCAGCGTTCAGGGGGCGCGGTATGAAGCTTTCTTT | CSVQGARYEAFF
TRBJ2-7 | TRBD1 | TRBV25-1 | once | TGTGCCAGCAGTGCGGTATGGACAGGAGAGTACGAGCAGTACTTC | CASSAVWTGEYEQYF
TRBJ2-3 | - | TRBV6-5 | - | TGTGCCAGCAGTTACAATGGGGTGGATACGCAGTATTTT | CASSYNGVDTQYF
TRBJ2-1 | TRBD2 | TRBV7-3 | - | TGTGCCAGCAGCTTAACCCCCGGTGCTAGCGGTCGTAATGAGCAGTTCTTC | CASSLTPGASGRNEQFF
TRBJ2-1 | TRBD2 | TRBV9 | - | TGTGCCAGCACCCAAGGGGCGACTAGCGGGAGGTTAGAGCAGTTCTTC | CASTQGATSGRLEQFF
TRBJ2-2 | - | TRBV4-1 | - | TGCGCCAGCAGCCAGAACCCGACTATTGTGGCTGGGGAGCTGTTTTTT | CASSQNPTIVAGELFF
TRBJ2-1 | TRBD2 | TRBV4-1 | - | TGCGCCAGCAGCCAAACGACTAGCGGGACCTACAATGAGCAGTTCTTC | CASSQTTSGTYNEQFF
TRBJ2-3 | TRBD2 | TRBV7-9 | - | TGTGCCAGCAGCCTCACCCTAGCGGGGTACACAGATACGCAGTATTTT | CASSLTLAGYTDTQYF
TRBJ2-3 | - | TRBV5-1 | - | TGCGCCAGCAGCTTGGACGGAGCGGGAGATACGCAGTATTTT | CASSLDGAGDTQYF
TRBJ2-1 | - | TRBV4-3 | - | TGCGCCAGCAGCCAGAGGAGCAATGAGCAGTTCTTC | CASSQRSNEQFF
TRBJ1-1 | - | TRBV5-4 | - | TGTGCCAGCGGCGGGATGAACACTGAAGCTTTCTTT | CASGGMNTEAFF
TRBJ2-7 | TRBD1 | TRBV5-1 | - | TGCGCCAGCAGCTTGGACATACTATCGGGACAGGACTACGAGCAGTACTTC | CASSLDILSGQDYEQYF
TRBJ2-4 | - | TRBV18 | - | TGTGCCAGCTCACAAGGGGCGGTTAAAAACATTCAGTACTTC | CASSQGAVKNIQYF
TRBJ2-2 | - | TRBV19 | - | TGTGCCAGTAGCCCATTGCACAGGGCGAACACCGGGGAGCTGTTTTTT | CASSPLHRANTGELFF
TRBJ2-6 | - | TRBV6-4 | - | TGTGCCAGCAGTGACTCCTCAATTTACTCTGGGGCCAACGTCCTGACTTTC | CASSDSSIYSGANVLTF
TRBJ2-5 | TRBD1 | TRBV5-6 | - | TGTGCCAGCAGCTTACCAAGGGACAGCCGAAGCTTCCAAGAGACCCAGTACTTC | CASSLPRDSRSFQETQYF
TRBJ1-2 | TRBD1 | TRBV19 | - | TGTGCCAGTAGTAGTCCGGGACAGGGGGACTATGGCTACACCTTC | CASSSPGQGDYGYTF
TRBJ2-7 | TRBD2 | TRBV28 | - | TGTGCCAGCAGATTAACTAGCGGTAGCTCCTACGAGCAGTACTTC | CASRLTSGSSYEQYF
TRBJ1-2 | TRBD1 | TRBV19 | - | TGTGCCAGTAGTGACAGGGAAGTCTATGGCTACACCTTC | CASSDREVYGYTF
TRBJ2-3 | - | TRBV4-3 | - | TGCGCCAGCAGCCAAGATCGAGGGATTTGGGCAGATACGCAGTATTTT | CASSQDRGIWADTQYF
TRBJ2-7 | - | TRBV10-3 | once | TGTGCCACCACCGGGACGACAACCTACGAGCAGTACTTC | CATTGTTTYEQYF
TRBJ1-4 | TRBD1 | TRBV28 | - | TGTGCCAGCAGTTTACCCGGACAGGGTACCTTGACTAATGAAAAACTGTTTTTT | CASSLPGQGTLTNEKLFF
TRBJ1-5 | - | TRBV28 | - | TGTGCCAGCAGTCTGGCCCTTCATCAGCCCCAGCATTTT | CASSLALHQPQHF
TRBJ1-3 | - | TRBV4-1 | - | TGCGCCAGCAGCCCCCCGACAGACTCTGGAAACACCATATATTTT | CASSPPTDSGNTIYF